The entry below gives a single T cell receptor beta chain sequence along with its context. CDR1 and CDR2 (germline): MRHNA, SNTAGT. V gave up 4 bases and J gave up 7 bases, with 17 bases separating them. This CDR3 is 15 amino acids long. This sample is drawn from a study of OX40 agonist ivuxolimab in advanced cancers. Measured with immunoSEQ multiplex PCR; TCRdb has only the in-frame clones, and not every one. The table records tens of thousands of clones, approximately 80% of them present only once. The input for sequencing was CD4+ or CD8+ T cells sorted from blood, taken in a trial of the OX40 agonist ivuxolimab. V gene TRBV6-4 combines with J gene TRBJ2-1; D tentatively reads TRBD1 or TRBD2 (5 bases each). This sequence was found in an adult with an advanced solid tumor such as melanoma, head and neck, liver or kidney cancer. CDR3 bases: TGTGCCAGCAGTGCCCGGGGCGGAACCATTAATGAGCAGTTCTTC. Translation: CASSARGGTINEQFF.